The 28 T cell receptor beta chains reported below all come from one sample, sequenced in a study of shared clonotypes between healthy human individuals. TCRdb keeps only in-frame clones here, not all; method: immunoSEQ multiplex PCR. The sample includes approximately 980,000 clones, 76% of them seen just once. Sequenced sample: memory CD4+ T cells sorted from blood. As for subset: CD45RA-negative fraction. The receptors derive from a man between 18 and 29 years old in good health.

This clone turned up a few times. The rearrangement joins TRBV2 to TRBJ2-7, with D unresolved. CDR3 length: 14 amino acids. Trimming removed 6 bases at V and 1 base at J, with 13 bases between. Per the germline V gene, CDR1 is SNHLY and CDR2 is FYNNEI. CDR3 residues: CASRGPWVSYEQYF. Written as DNA, the CDR3 is TGTGCCAGCAGGGGTCCGTGGGTTTCCTACGAGCAGTACTTC.

The sample holds a few counts of this clone. The chain carries TRBV7-2 and TRBJ1-1; no definite D call. This CDR3 region has 13 residues. The V gene lost 5 bases and the J gene lost 0 bases, with 7 bases spanning the gap. The germline CDR1 and CDR2 sequences are SGHTA and FQGNSA. The CDR3 region is CASSGTVNTEAFF. CDR3 in DNA: TGTGCCAGCAGCGGCACAGTGAACACTGAAGCTTTCTTT.

The chain combines TRBV15 with TRBJ2-6; D may match TRBD1 or TRBD2 (6 bases each). The V end was cut by 5 bases, the J end by 2 bases, with 16 bases between. CDR1 is LNHNV and CDR2 is YYDKDF in the germline V gene (reference sequence). The CDR3 runs 17 residues. The CDR3: CATSGGLGGPGANVLTF. CDR3 DNA sequence: TGTGCCACCAGCGGAGGCCTTGGGGGGCCTGGGGCCAACGTCCTGACTTTC.

The rearrangement joins TRBV28 to TRBJ1-1, with D perhaps matching TRBD1 (6 bases). Germline loops: CDR1 MDHEN, CDR2 SYDVKM. This CDR3 has 13 residues. Trimming took off 8 bases at V and 5 bases at J, with 15 bases between the two ends. CDR3 sequence: CASATGGRTEAFF. CDR3 DNA sequence: TGTGCCAGCGCCACCGGGGGGCGAACTGAAGCTTTCTTT.

V is TRBV6-5 and J is TRBJ1-4, with 8 bases identical to TRBD1. V lost 3 bases, J lost 7 bases, and 4 bases stayed unmatched. The CDR3 has 14 residues. CDR1 is MNHEY and CDR2 is SVGAGI in the germline V gene. The CDR3 DNA follows: TGTGCCAGCAGTTATGGACAGGGTTCTGAAAAACTGTTTTTT. It specifies CASSYGQGSEKLFF.

The sample holds one count of this clone. The chain couples TRBV14 to TRBJ1-4; D unresolved. Germline CDR1 and CDR2: SGHDN and FVKESK. The CDR3 totals 14 residues. V lost 5 bases, J lost 4 bases, and 11 bases lay in between. Here the CDR3 DNA reads TGTGCCAGCAGCTACCGGGGTCTTAATGAAAAACTGTTTTTT. Protein: CASSYRGLNEKLFF.

The chain uses TRBV2 and TRBJ1-3; D not resolved. This CDR3 spans 13 amino acids. Germline V gene data show CDR1 as SNHLY and CDR2 as FYNNEI. With 6 bases removed from V and 4 bases from J, the gap between germline ends came to 10 bases. The CDR3 nucleotides read TGTGCCAGCAGGTTGGACCGGGGAAACACCATATATTTT. Translating gives CASRLDRGNTIYF.

This rearrangement joins TRBV7-8 to TRBJ1-1; D not resolved. V lost 9 bases, J lost 1 base, and 9 bases lay in between. The CDR3 has 12 amino acids. Germline V CDR1 and CDR2: SGHVS, FQNEAQ. The CDR3: CASRPGNTEAFF. The CDR3 DNA sequence: TGTGCCAGTCGACCGGGGAACACTGAAGCTTTCTTT.

For this clone: Other DNA sequences within the sample encode an identical CDR3. The rearrangement links TRBV5-1 to TRBJ1-4; weak D call: TRBD1 (5 bases). This CDR3 has 14 residues. Between the trimmed V and J ends, which lost 0 bases and 2 bases, there was a span of 5 bases. Germline V gives CDR1 SGHRS, CDR2 YFSETQ. DNA for the CDR3: TGCGCCAGCAGCTTGGACAGGACTAATGAAAAACTGTTTTTT. The encoded protein is CASSLDRTNEKLFF.

About this clone: This likely traces to a read error, being one base from a far larger clone. The chain carries TRBV7-8 and TRBJ1-4; 9 nucleotides match TRBD1. Germline CDR1 is SGHVS and CDR2 is FQNEAQ. Germline trimming cut 3 bases from V and 4 bases from J; bases unmatched to any gene: 0. This CDR3 has 14 amino acids. CDR3 DNA sequence: TGTGCCAGCAGCTTGACAGGGGGTAATGAAAAACTGTTTTTT. Its protein is CASSLTGGNEKLFF.

V gene TRBV6-5 combines with J gene TRBJ1-5; TRBD1 aligns across 8 bases. The CDR3 is made up of 13 amino acids. Germline loops: CDR1 MNHEY, CDR2 SVGAGI. Germline trimming cut 6 bases from V and 6 bases from J; bases unmatched to any gene: 4. CDR3 sequence (DNA): TGTGCCAGCAGCTCGGACAGGGCTCAGCCCCAGCATTTT. Amino acids: CASSSDRAQPQHF.

The rearrangement joins TRBV19 to TRBJ2-6; D is possibly TRBD2 (7 bases). Germline V gene lookup returns CDR1 LNHDA and CDR2 SQIVND (reference sequence). V was trimmed by 6 bases and J by 0 bases, leaving 15 bases between them. The CDR3 runs 17 residues. The DNA of the CDR3 is TGTGCCAGTAGAAACAGGGAGGGGGTCTCTGGGGCCAACGTCCTGACTTTC. Residues: CASRNREGVSGANVLTF. Looking up the rest from reference TRBV19 and TRBJ2-6 gives the full variable domain: DGGITQSPKYLFRKEGQNVTLSCEQNLNHDAMYWYRQDPGQGLRLIYYSQIVNDFQKGDIAEGYSVSREKKESFPLTVTSAQKNPTAFYLCASRNREGVSGANVLTFGAGSRLTVL.

CDR3 amino acids: CASSQGRSLNEKLFF. CDR3 bases: TGCGCCAGCAGCCAAGGTCGGAGTCTAAATGAAAAACTGTTTTTT. This chain joins TRBV4-3 and TRBJ1-4; D is uncertain. With 1 base removed from V and 5 bases from J, the gap between germline ends came to 11 bases. Germline V gene lookup returns CDR1 LGHNA and CDR2 YSLEER. CDR3 size: 15 residues.

The chain employs TRBV5-1 and TRBJ1-1; perhaps TRBD1 as D (5 bases). The germline V gene has CDR1 SGHRS and CDR2 YFSETQ. CDR3 length equals 14 residues. V gave up 4 bases and J gave up 0 bases, with 10 bases separating them. DNA for the CDR3: TGCGCCAGCAGCCGAGGGGACTTGAACACTGAAGCTTTCTTT. This codes for CASSRGDLNTEAFF.

This chain connects TRBV6-5 to TRBJ1-2; D is possibly TRBD1 (5 bases). In germline, CDR1 is MNHEY, CDR2 SVGAGI. CDR3 length equals 12 residues. Between the trimmed V and J ends, which lost 4 bases and 7 bases, there was a span of 10 bases. The CDR3 DNA follows: TGTGCCAGCAGTTCCTTGGGGGGTGGCTACACCTTC. Amino acid sequence: CASSSLGGGYTF.

The chain recombines TRBV5-1 with TRBJ2-7, with D possibly TRBD2 on 6 matching bases. This CDR3 has 17 residues. CDR1 SGHRS and CDR2 YFSETQ come from the germline V gene. The ends were cut back, 4 bases at V and 5 bases at J, with 25 bases in the middle. The CDR3 sequence: CASSLGGTPNGIHEQYF. The CDR3 region has the DNA TGCGCCAGCAGCCTGGGCGGGACCCCCAACGGGATCCACGAGCAGTACTTC.

This clone turned up a few times. The rearrangement uses TRBV5-1 and TRBJ1-1, with TRBD1 matching 7 bases. The CDR3 runs to 16 residues. From germline, CDR1 is SGHRS and CDR2 YFSETQ. V was clipped by 2 bases and J by 1 base; unmatched bases: 8. This chain's CDR3 is CASSFTRGQTNTEAFF. As DNA, the CDR3 is TGCGCCAGCAGCTTTACGCGGGGACAGACGAACACTGAAGCTTTCTTT. Combining the CDR3 with reference TRBV5-1 and TRBJ1-1 gives the whole variable domain KAGVTQTPRYLIKTRGQQVTLSCSPISGHRSVSWYQQTPGQGLQFLFEYFSETQRNKGNFPGRFSGRQFSNSRSEMNVSTLELGDSALYLCASSFTRGQTNTEAFFGQGTRLTVV.

The sample holds a few counts of this clone. The chain recombines TRBV5-6 with TRBJ2-5; 15 bases align to TRBD2. Germline V gene sequence: CDR1 SGHDT, CDR2 YYEEEE. The CDR3 is 16 amino acids. The V and J ends lost 3 bases and 5 bases, in that order; junction bases with no gene match: 5. Here the CDR3 reads CASSSWTSGRGETQYF. The CDR3 DNA sequence: TGTGCCAGCAGCTCGTGGACTAGCGGGAGGGGGGAGACCCAGTACTTC. Looking up the rest from reference TRBV5-6 and TRBJ2-5 gives the full variable domain: DAGVTQSPTHLIKTRGQQVTLRCSPKSGHDTVSWYQQALGQGPQFIFQYYEEEERQRGNFPDRFSGHQFPNYSSELNVNALLLGDSALYLCASSSWTSGRGETQYFGPGTRLLVL.

This rearrangement joins TRBV6-1 to TRBJ1-2, with 10 nucleotides matching TRBD1. This CDR3 spans 16 amino acids. The germline gives CDR1 MNHNS, CDR2 SASEGT. With V trimmed by 0 bases and J by 5 bases, 6 bases remained unmatched. Here the CDR3 reads CASSEAKGQGWYGYTF. The CDR3 nucleotides read TGTGCCAGCAGTGAAGCGAAGGGACAGGGGTGGTATGGCTACACCTTC.

The chain recombines TRBV18 with TRBJ2-2, with 10 bases fitting TRBD2. Germline loops: CDR1 KGHSH, CDR2 LQKENI. The CDR3 is 17 residues long. The trim removed 4 bases at V and 0 bases at J, leaving 5 bases unmatched. This CDR3 is CASSLATSGSNTGELFF. For the CDR3, the DNA is TGTGCCAGCTCACTCGCGACTAGCGGGTCGAACACCGGGGAGCTGTTTTTT. Based on the CDR3 plus reference TRBV18 and TRBJ2-2, the full variable domain is NAGVMQNPRHLVRRRGQEARLRCSPMKGHSHVYWYRQLPEEGLKFMVYLQKENIIDESGMPKERFSAEFPKEGPSILRIQQVVRGDSAAYFCASSLATSGSNTGELFFGEGSRLTVL.

The chain carries TRBV19 and TRBJ1-1; 7 bases fit TRBD1. CDR1 and CDR2 from the germline V gene are LNHDA and SQIVND (reference sequence). The CDR3 length is 13 residues. V trimming: 7 bases; J trimming: 4 bases; junction bases outside the gene matches: 6. The CDR3 here is CASKRAGGTEAFF. CDR3 nucleotide sequence: TGTGCCAGTAAAAGGGCAGGGGGCACTGAAGCTTTCTTT.

Note on this clone: At the DNA level, this CDR3 is encoded by other sequences in the same sample as well. The chain has TRBV2 and TRBJ1-1; 8 bases are a match to TRBD1. The trim removed 6 bases at V and 1 base at J, leaving 7 bases unmatched. CDR3 length: 15 amino acids. The germline V gene encodes CDR1 SNHLY and CDR2 FYNNEI. The CDR3 reads CASRGRQGKNTEAFF. In nucleotides, the CDR3 is TGTGCCAGCAGGGGAAGACAGGGGAAGAACACTGAAGCTTTCTTT.

This chain's CDR3 is CASSLVGTGDEAFF. CDR3 coding DNA: TGCGCCAGCAGCTTGGTTGGGACAGGGGATGAAGCTTTCTTT. V and J are TRBV5-1 and TRBJ1-1; 10 bases align to TRBD1. The CDR3 runs 14 residues. CDR1 SGHRS and CDR2 YFSETQ come from the germline V gene. The ends lost 0 bases at V and 7 bases at J; junction bases unmatched: 3.

The genes are TRBV9 and TRBJ1-6; D perhaps matches TRBD1 (5 bases). Between the trimmed V and J ends, which lost 5 bases and 5 bases, there was a span of 11 bases. The CDR3 runs 14 residues. Germline CDR1 SGDLS, CDR2 YYNGEE. This CDR3 reads CASRGTGNNSPLHF. CDR3 coding DNA: TGTGCCAGCAGGGGGACGGGCAATAATTCACCCCTCCACTTT. Drawing the rest from reference TRBV9 and TRBJ1-6, the complete variable domain is DSGVTQTPKHLITATGQRVTLRCSPRSGDLSVYWYQQSLDQGLQFLIQYYNGEERAKGNILERFSAQQFPDLHSELNLSSLELGDSALYFCASRGTGNNSPLHFGNGTRLTVT.

The chain uses TRBV10-3 and TRBJ2-6; unclear D gene. The CDR3 covers 13 residues. In germline, CDR1 is ENHRY, CDR2 SYGVKD. Trimming took 3 bases from V and 6 from J, leaving 6 bases between them. As DNA, the CDR3 is TGTGCCATCAGTGATGGGCAGGCCAACGTCCTGACTTTC. It yields the protein CAISDGQANVLTF.

The chain recombines TRBV5-4 with TRBJ2-5; perhaps TRBD2 as D (5 bases). Germline values: CDR1 SGHNT, CDR2 YYREEE (reference sequence). Trimming took 0 bases from V and 7 from J, leaving 13 bases between them. This CDR3 is 14 amino acids long. The CDR3 is CASSLGLAVGTQYF. In DNA form, the CDR3 reads TGTGCCAGCAGCTTGGGCCTAGCTGTGGGGACCCAGTACTTC.

The V call is TRBV7-2, the J call TRBJ1-2; TRBD1 aligns across 9 bases. Per the germline V gene, CDR1 is SGHTA and CDR2 is FQGNSA. The CDR3 loop spans 12 amino acids. V trimming: 7 bases; J trimming: 8 bases; junction bases outside the gene matches: 5. DNA for the CDR3: TGTGCCAGCAAACAGGGGGCGGGAGGCTACACCTTC. Translation gives CASKQGAGGYTF.

This clone was counted at least ten times. The J gene is TRBJ1-6, the V gene TRBV30; tentative D call: TRBD1 (5 bases). The CDR3 is 13 residues long. Trimming cost V 4 bases and J 10 bases, with 14 bases left between them. CDR1 GTSNPN and CDR2 SVGIG come from the germline V gene (reference sequence). The CDR3 here is CAWNVGEGSPLHF. The CDR3 nucleotides read TGTGCCTGGAACGTAGGGGAAGGGTCACCCCTCCACTTT.